What follows describes a single TCR beta chain. Clones were read by immunoSEQ multiplex PCR, and TCRdb kept only the in-frame ones, dropping some. The sample contains tens of thousands of clones, approximately 90% of which appear only once. Patients all relapsed after autologous stem cell transplantation, and there was variation in brentuximab vedotin exposure. V dropped 7 bases and J dropped 8 bases, with 14 bases sitting between them. The CDR3 spans 12 residues. CDR1 SEHNR and CDR2 FQNEAQ come from the germline V gene (reference sequence). This specimen comes from a study of PD-1 blockade in classical Hodgkin lymphoma.

This chain connects TRBV7-9 to TRBJ1-1; D possibly corresponds to TRBD1 (5 bases). The specimen was peripheral blood mononuclear cells (PBMCs), collected at baseline. The source is a human donor with classical Hodgkin lymphoma. The CDR3 spells CASIGAGPEAFF. In DNA, the CDR3 is TGTGCCAGCATCGGGGCAGGACCAGAAGCTTTCTTT.